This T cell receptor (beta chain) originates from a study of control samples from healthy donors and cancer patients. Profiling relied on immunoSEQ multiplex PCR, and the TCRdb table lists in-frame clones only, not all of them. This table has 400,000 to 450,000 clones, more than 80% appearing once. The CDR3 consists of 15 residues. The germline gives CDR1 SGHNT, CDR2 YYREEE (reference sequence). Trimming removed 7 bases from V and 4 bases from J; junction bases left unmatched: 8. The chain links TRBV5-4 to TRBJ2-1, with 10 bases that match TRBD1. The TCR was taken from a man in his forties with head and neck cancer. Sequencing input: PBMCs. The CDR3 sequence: CASSARTGGYNEQFF. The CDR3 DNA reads TGTGCCAGCTCCGCACGGACAGGGGGTTACAATGAGCAGTTCTTC.